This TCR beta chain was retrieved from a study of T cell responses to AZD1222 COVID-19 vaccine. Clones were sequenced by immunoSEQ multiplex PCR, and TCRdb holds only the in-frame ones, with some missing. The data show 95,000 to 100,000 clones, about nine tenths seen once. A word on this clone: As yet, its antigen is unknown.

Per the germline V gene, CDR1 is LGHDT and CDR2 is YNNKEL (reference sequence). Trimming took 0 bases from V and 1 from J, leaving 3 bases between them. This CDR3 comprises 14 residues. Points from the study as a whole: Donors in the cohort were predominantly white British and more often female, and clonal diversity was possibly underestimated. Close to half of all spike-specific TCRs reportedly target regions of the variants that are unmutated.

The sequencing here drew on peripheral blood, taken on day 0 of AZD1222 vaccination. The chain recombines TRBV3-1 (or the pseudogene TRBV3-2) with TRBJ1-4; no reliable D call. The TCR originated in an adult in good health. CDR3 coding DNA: TGTGCCAGCAGCCAAGATATAACTAATGAAAAACTGTTTTTT. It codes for CASSQDITNEKLFF.